This TCR beta chain was captured by sequencing in a study of Ad26.COV2.S vaccination and SARS-CoV-2 variants. Treatment specified: 15 to 20 received Ad26.COV2.S at low or high dose, single or two shots; 5 received placebo; per-sample allocation not given. Each sample was drawn 63 days after the first injection (of vaccine or placebo). The data were produced by immunoSEQ multiplex PCR, yet TCRdb's version contains in-frame clones alone and is incomplete. The data hold approximately 350,000 clones, with about 83% observed a single time. CDR3 length: 14 residues. Trimming at V came to 6 bases and at J to 4 bases, leaving 11 bases not matched to a gene. Germline-derived CDR1 and CDR2 are SQVTM and ANQGSEA.

The sequence was collected from a person aged 18-65 years who received the Ad26.COV2.S COVID-19 vaccine or a placebo. The rearrangement links TRBV29-1 to TRBJ2-7; TRBD2 aligns across 8 bases. The sample in question was peripheral blood, obtained in a trial of Ad26.COV2.S vaccine versus placebo. CDR3 sequence reads: CSVSRAGAGYEQYF. The CDR3 nucleotides are TGCAGCGTGAGTCGAGCGGGAGCGGGTTACGAGCAGTACTTC.